This TCR beta chain was recorded in a study of blood T cell repertoires in COVID-19. Looking at the study overall: COVID-19 samples collected from the United States, Italy and Spain covered acute and convalescent phases. PBMCs, B-cell-depleted T cells, or T cells were the source of the cDNA or gDNA that made up the material.

Study processing details: Amplification from reference gene primers served as the basis for estimated nucleated cell counts. Assay used: immunoSEQ multiplex PCR; TCRdb lists only in-frame clones, some missing. V and J calls and clone size are as listed in that table; D and trimming were resolved from the DNA. The table lists over 55,000 clones, 84% of them singletons. Sequencing was carried out using peripheral blood. The TCR sequence derives from a man in his fifties or sixties with active COVID-19.

CDR3 sequence: CAWSVLRGTSGRTLSYNEQFF. CDR3 in DNA: TGTGCCTGGAGTGTACTGAGGGGGACTAGCGGGAGGACACTCTCCTACAATGAGCAGTTCTTC. The rearrangement uses TRBV30 and TRBJ2-1; 15 bases fit TRBD2. V was clipped by 0 bases and J by 0 bases; unmatched bases: 12. This CDR3 has 21 amino acids. Per the germline V gene, CDR1 is GTSNPN and CDR2 is SVGIG (reference sequence).